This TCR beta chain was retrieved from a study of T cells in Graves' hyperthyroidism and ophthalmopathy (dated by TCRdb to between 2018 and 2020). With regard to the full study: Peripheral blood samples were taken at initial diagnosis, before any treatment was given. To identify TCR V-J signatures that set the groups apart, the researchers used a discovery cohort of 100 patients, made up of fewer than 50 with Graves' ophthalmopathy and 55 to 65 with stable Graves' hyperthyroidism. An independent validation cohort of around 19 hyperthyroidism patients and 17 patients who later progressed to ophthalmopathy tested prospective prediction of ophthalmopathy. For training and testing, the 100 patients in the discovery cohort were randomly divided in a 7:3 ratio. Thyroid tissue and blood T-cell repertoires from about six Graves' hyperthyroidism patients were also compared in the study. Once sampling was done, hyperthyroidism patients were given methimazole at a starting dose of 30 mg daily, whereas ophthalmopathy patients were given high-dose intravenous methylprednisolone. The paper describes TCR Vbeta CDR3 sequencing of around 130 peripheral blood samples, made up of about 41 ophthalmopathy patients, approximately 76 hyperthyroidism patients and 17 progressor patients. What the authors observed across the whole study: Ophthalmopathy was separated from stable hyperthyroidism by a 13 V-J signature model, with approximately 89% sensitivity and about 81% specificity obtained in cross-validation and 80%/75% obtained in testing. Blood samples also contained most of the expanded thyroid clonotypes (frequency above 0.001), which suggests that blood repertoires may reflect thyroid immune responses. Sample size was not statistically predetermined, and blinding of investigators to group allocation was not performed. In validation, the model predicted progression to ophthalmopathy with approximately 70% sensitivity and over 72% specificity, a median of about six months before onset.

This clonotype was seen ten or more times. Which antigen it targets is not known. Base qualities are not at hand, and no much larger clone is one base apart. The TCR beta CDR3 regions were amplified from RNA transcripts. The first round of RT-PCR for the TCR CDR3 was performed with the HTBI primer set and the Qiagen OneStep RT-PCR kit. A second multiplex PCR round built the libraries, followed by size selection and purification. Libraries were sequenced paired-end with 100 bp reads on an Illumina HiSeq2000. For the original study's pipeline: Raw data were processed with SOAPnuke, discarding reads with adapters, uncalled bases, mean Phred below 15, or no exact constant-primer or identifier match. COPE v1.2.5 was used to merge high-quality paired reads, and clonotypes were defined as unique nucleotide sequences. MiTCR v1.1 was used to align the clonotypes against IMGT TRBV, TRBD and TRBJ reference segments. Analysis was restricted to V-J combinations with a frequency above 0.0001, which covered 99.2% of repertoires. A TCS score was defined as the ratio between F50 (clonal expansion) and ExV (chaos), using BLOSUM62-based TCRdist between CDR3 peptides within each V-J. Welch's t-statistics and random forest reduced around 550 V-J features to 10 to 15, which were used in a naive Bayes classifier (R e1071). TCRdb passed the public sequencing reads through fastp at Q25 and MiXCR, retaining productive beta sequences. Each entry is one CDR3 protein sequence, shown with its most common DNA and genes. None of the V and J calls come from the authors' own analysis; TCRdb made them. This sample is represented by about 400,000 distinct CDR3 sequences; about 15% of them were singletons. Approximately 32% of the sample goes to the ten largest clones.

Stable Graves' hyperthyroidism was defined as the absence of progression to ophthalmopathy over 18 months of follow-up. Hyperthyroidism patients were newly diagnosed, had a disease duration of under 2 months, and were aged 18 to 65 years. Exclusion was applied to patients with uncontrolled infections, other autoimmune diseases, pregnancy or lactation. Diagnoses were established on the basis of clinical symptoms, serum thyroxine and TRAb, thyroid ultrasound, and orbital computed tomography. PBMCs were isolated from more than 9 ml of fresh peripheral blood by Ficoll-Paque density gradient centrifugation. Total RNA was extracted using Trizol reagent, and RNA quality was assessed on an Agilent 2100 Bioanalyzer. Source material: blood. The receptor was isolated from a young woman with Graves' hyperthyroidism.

The CDR3 protein sequence reads: CASSEQVAGMMNSPLHF. The DNA sequence is given as TGTGCCAGCAGTGAACAGGTGGCAGGGATGATGAATTCACCCCTCCACTTT. The V and J genes are TRBV6-1 and TRBJ1-6, with a weak D call of TRBD1 (5 bases match). A distance of 18 bases separates the germline ends of V and J, which lose 2 bases and 7 bases respectively. The CDR3 runs 17 residues from the cysteine to the phenylalanine. Only the CDR3 DNA is retained, 51 bases long and in frame from the first base. According to the germline V gene, CDR1 reads MNHNS and CDR2 reads SASEGT.